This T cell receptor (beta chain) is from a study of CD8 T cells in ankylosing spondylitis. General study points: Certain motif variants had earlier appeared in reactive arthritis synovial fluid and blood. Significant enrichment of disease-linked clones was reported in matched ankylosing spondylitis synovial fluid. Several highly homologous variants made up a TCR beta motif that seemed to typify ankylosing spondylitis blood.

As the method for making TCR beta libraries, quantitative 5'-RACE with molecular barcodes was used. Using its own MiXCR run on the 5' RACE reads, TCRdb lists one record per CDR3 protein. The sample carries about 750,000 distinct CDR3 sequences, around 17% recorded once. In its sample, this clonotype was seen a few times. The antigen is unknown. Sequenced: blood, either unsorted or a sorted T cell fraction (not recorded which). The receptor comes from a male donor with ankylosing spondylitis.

The CDR3 protein is CASSPPRTGYRLAGDRETQYF. The DNA of the CDR3 is TGTGCCAGCAGTCCCCCTAGGACAGGGTACCGACTAGCGGGAGATCGAGAGACCCAGTACTTC. The rearrangement uses TRBV6-2 or TRBV6-3 and TRBJ2-5; the match to TRBD2 covers 12 bases. CDR1 is MNHEY, CDR2 SVGEGT, per germline. The CDR3 has 21 amino acids. With V trimmed by 5 bases and J by 4 bases, 23 bases remained unmatched.